What follows are 23 T cell receptor beta chains derived from one specimen sequenced in a study of beta chain features in type 1 diabetes. Reverse transcription of all isolated RNA meant that expressed TCRB transcripts were sequenced. TCRdb keeps only in-frame clones here, not all; method: immunoSEQ multiplex PCR. The table includes around 310,000 clones, approximately 9.9% detected once. Sequenced material: naive CD4+ T cells from blood. These receptors were obtained from a woman younger than 45 in good health.

This clone was observed a few times. The CDR3, as DNA: TGTGCCAGCAGTGAAGCCTCACAGGGGAACTCCTATGAAGCTTTCTTT. It specifies CASSEASQGNSYEAFF. The chain is built from TRBV2 and TRBJ1-1, with 7 bases matching TRBD1. Germline V gene data show CDR1 as SNHLY and CDR2 as FYNNEI. The ends lost 0 bases at V and 7 bases at J; junction bases unmatched: 11. The CDR3 runs to 16 residues.

The J gene is TRBJ1-5, the V gene TRBV5-1, with 8 bases identical to TRBD1. The CDR3 totals 14 residues. With 2 bases clipped from V and 7 bases from J, the junction kept 5 bases outside the gene matches. Germline CDR1 is SGHRS and CDR2 is YFSETQ. The CDR3 loop is CASSFTGGDQPQHF. CDR3 nucleotides: TGCGCCAGCAGCTTTACAGGGGGAGACCAGCCCCAGCATTTT.

This clone was seen more than once but under ten times. The V gene is TRBV6-4, the J gene TRBJ1-1; D is unclear. V was cut by 2 bases and J by 9 bases, with 7 bases left in between. The CDR3 is made up of 11 amino acids. CDR1 is MRHNA, CDR2 SNTAGT, per germline. The CDR3 DNA is TGTGCCAGCAGTGACGGAGGGAAAGCTTTCTTT. The encoded protein is CASSDGGKAFF.

This clone was seen only a few times. This chain links TRBV30 with TRBJ1-5; 7 bases fit TRBD1. The length of the CDR3 is 13 residues. Germline CDR1 and CDR2: GTSNPN and SVGIG (reference sequence). V shed 1 base and J 5 bases; nucleotides not matched to a gene: 2. The CDR3 spells CAWSGDSDQPQHF. The CDR3 nucleotides are TGTGCCTGGAGTGGGGACAGCGATCAGCCCCAGCATTTT.

This clone has just a few counts. The chain uses TRBV20-1 and TRBJ1-1, with 8 bases identical to TRBD1. Trimming took 1 base from V and 10 from J; bases not matched to a gene: 2. The CDR3 contains 11 residues. CDR1 and CDR2 from the germline V gene are DFQATT and SNEGSKA (reference sequence). CDR3 in amino acids: CSARGTGRAFF. CDR3 nucleotide sequence: TGCAGTGCTAGAGGGACAGGGAGAGCTTTCTTT.

A few counts support this clone. The V and J genes are TRBV27 and TRBJ2-6, with D possibly matching TRBD2 (6 bases). V lost 7 bases, J lost 1 base, and 11 bases lay in between. The CDR3 consists of 15 residues. Germline loops: CDR1 MNHEY, CDR2 SMNVEV (reference sequence). CDR3 coding DNA: TGTGCCAGCACCCCGACTAGTTCTGGGGCCAACGTCCTGACTTTC. Amino acids: CASTPTSSGANVLTF.

The table lists this clone with a few counts. J is TRBJ2-5 and V is TRBV29-1; D gene ambiguous. The length of the CDR3 is 13 residues. Germline assignment: CDR1 SQVTM and CDR2 ANQGSEA. V lost 1 base, J lost 5 bases, and 11 bases lay in between. CDR3 amino acids: CSVEGSSSETQYF. Here the CDR3 DNA reads TGCAGCGTTGAAGGGAGTAGTTCGGAGACCCAGTACTTC.

Only a few counts were recorded for this clone. Here the CDR3 reads CASSSRTGSGKNIQYF. The CDR3 DNA sequence: TGTGCCAGCAGCTCCCGGACAGGGTCAGGCAAAAACATTCAGTACTTC. The chain has TRBV7-2 and TRBJ2-4; TRBD1 matches 8 bases. Germline CDR1 and CDR2: SGHTA and FQGNSA. The CDR3 covers 16 residues. V gave up 4 bases and J gave up 3 bases; unmatched junction bases: 8.

Only a few counts were recorded for this clone. The chain joins TRBV19 to TRBJ2-1; 9 bases line up with TRBD2. V shed 6 bases and J 1 base; nucleotides not matched to a gene: 7. This CDR3 is 16 amino acids long. Germline CDR1 reads LNHDA; CDR2 reads SQIVND (reference sequence). CDR3 sequence: CASRPAGGLSYNEQFF. The DNA for the CDR3 is TGTGCCAGTAGACCAGCGGGAGGCCTTTCCTACAATGAGCAGTTCTTC. The variable domain in full, completed from reference TRBV19 and TRBJ2-1, reads DGGITQSPKYLFRKEGQNVTLSCEQNLNHDAMYWYRQDPGQGLRLIYYSQIVNDFQKGDIAEGYSVSREKKESFPLTVTSAQKNPTAFYLCASRPAGGLSYNEQFFGPGTRLTVL.

The V and J genes are TRBV30 and TRBJ2-5; D perhaps matches TRBD2 (5 bases). Trimming took off 5 bases at V and 11 bases at J, with 15 bases between the two ends. The CDR3 is made up of 11 amino acids. Germline lookup yields CDR1 GTSNPN and CDR2 SVGIG (reference sequence). CDR3: CAWGTNGEQYF. Here the CDR3 DNA reads TGTGCCTGGGGCACTAACGGGGAGCAGTACTTC.

This clone turned up a few times. This chain links TRBV6-1 with TRBJ1-5; D is unresolved. V was shortened by 0 bases and J by 7 bases, with 13 bases between the two germline ends. The germline gives CDR1 MNHNS, CDR2 SASEGT. The CDR3 runs to 15 residues. This CDR3 is CASSEALRGNQPQHF. The CDR3 region has the DNA TGTGCCAGCAGTGAAGCGCTTCGGGGTAACCAGCCCCAGCATTTT.

The genes are TRBV6-1 and TRBJ2-3, with D possibly TRBD1 on 6 matching bases. Trimming took off 1 base at V and 7 bases at J, with 15 bases between the two ends. Germline V gene data show CDR1 as MNHNS and CDR2 as SASEGT. The CDR3 covers 15 residues. This CDR3 reads CASSEVGTGKNTQYF. The CDR3 DNA sequence: TGTGCCAGCAGTGAAGTAGGCACAGGGAAGAATACGCAGTATTTT.

This clone was recorded a few times. This chain uses TRBV27 with TRBJ2-2; TRBD2 matches 8 bases. The CDR3 is 15 residues long. CDR1 is MNHEY, CDR2 SMNVEV, per germline (reference sequence). J gave up 7 bases and V 3 bases, and 7 bases lay outside the gene matches. CDR3 bases: TGTGCCAGCAGTTTGCGGGGGGCGCCTATCGGGGAGCTGTTTTTT. Translation: CASSLRGAPIGELFF.

Here the CDR3 DNA reads TGTGCCAGCAGCTTGCCCGGGACTAGCGGGGCCTACGAGCAGTACTTC. Its protein product is CASSLPGTSGAYEQYF. The chain employs TRBV5-8 and TRBJ2-7, with 13 bases that match TRBD2. The CDR3 spans 16 residues. Per the germline V gene, CDR1 is SGHTS and CDR2 is YDEGEE. V gave up 1 base and J gave up 2 bases; unmatched junction bases: 3.

The rearrangement links TRBV11-2 to TRBJ2-2, with 7 bases lining up with TRBD2. CDR3 length equals 16 residues. Germline V gene lookup returns CDR1 SGHAT and CDR2 FQNNGV. V trimming: 5 bases; J trimming: 0 bases; junction bases outside the gene matches: 6. CDR3 protein: CASSQGGTTNTGELFF. In nucleotides, the CDR3 is TGTGCCAGCAGCCAAGGCGGGACTACGAACACCGGGGAGCTGTTTTTT.

This clone was found a few times. The genes are TRBV7-2 and TRBJ1-4; no firm D call. The CDR3 covers 12 residues. Trimming removed 3 bases from V and 4 bases from J, with 3 bases in between. CDR1 is SGHTA, CDR2 FQGNSA, per germline. Here the CDR3 DNA reads TGTGCCAGCAGCTTCCGTAATGAAAAACTGTTTTTT. It translates to CASSFRNEKLFF.

CDR3 amino acids: CASSYRLAGGNTFF. As DNA, the CDR3 is TGTGCCAGCAGTTACAGACTAGCGGGAGGGAATACGTTCTTC. V and J are TRBV6-5 and TRBJ2-1, with 14 bases matching TRBD2. V lost 2 bases and J lost 15; bases outside the gene matches: 6. The CDR3 loop spans 14 amino acids. Germline CDR1 reads MNHEY; CDR2 reads SVGAGI.

This clone came up a few times. This chain joins TRBV7-6 and TRBJ1-1; D call uncertain. V lost 1 base, J lost 4 bases, and 16 bases lay in between. CDR1 is SGHVS and CDR2 is FNYEAQ in the germline V gene. CDR3 size: 16 residues. CDR3 in amino acids: CASSLVPRGGGTEAFF. CDR3 coding DNA: TGTGCCAGCAGCTTAGTACCGAGAGGTGGAGGCACTGAAGCTTTCTTT.

The V call is TRBV7-9, the J call TRBJ2-7; 9 bases line up with TRBD2. This CDR3 has 14 residues. Trimming cost V 7 bases and J 6 bases; bases outside gene matches: 10. Germline CDR1 and CDR2: SEHNR and FQNEAQ (reference sequence). CDR3 region: CASTRGRAGGEQYF. The CDR3 nucleotides are TGTGCCAGCACCCGCGGGAGGGCGGGAGGCGAGCAGTACTTC.

A few counts support this clone. The chain uses TRBV28 and TRBJ2-7; D unclear. The germline CDR1 and CDR2 sequences are MDHEN and SYDVKM. This CDR3 is 14 amino acids long. V lost 7 bases, J lost 3 bases, and 16 bases lay in between. CDR3 DNA: TGTGCCAGCAATCGGCGGAGCAAGATCTACGAGCAGTACTTC. It translates to CASNRRSKIYEQYF. Combining the CDR3 with reference TRBV28 and TRBJ2-7 gives the whole variable domain DVKVTQSSRYLVKRTGEKVFLECVQDMDHENMFWYRQDPGLGLRLIYFSYDVKMKEKGDIPEGYSVSREKKERFSLILESASTNQTSMYLCASNRRSKIYEQYFGPGTRLTVT.

The chain carries TRBV2 and TRBJ2-5, with TRBD2 as a possible D gene (6 bases). CDR3 length: 12 amino acids. V gave up 6 bases and J gave up 3 bases, with 8 bases separating them. Germline V gene data show CDR1 as SNHLY and CDR2 as FYNNEI. CDR3: CASRASEETQYF. The CDR3 nucleotides are TGTGCCAGCAGGGCTAGCGAAGAGACCCAGTACTTC.

In this sample, this clone turned up a few times. The chain is built from TRBV7-3 and TRBJ1-1, with 9 bases aligning to TRBD1. Germline V gene data show CDR1 as SGHTA and CDR2 as FQGTGA. V was clipped by 4 bases and J by 4 bases; unmatched bases: 4. This CDR3 region has 14 residues. The CDR3 reads CASSSSGQGTEAFF. The CDR3 region has the DNA TGTGCCAGCAGCTCTTCGGGACAGGGCACTGAAGCTTTCTTT.

The chain is built from TRBV7-2 and TRBJ2-5; D perhaps matches TRBD2 (6 bases). This CDR3 is built from 15 residues. The V end was cut by 5 bases, the J end by 1 base, with 14 bases between. Germline CDR1 is SGHTA and CDR2 is FQGNSA. CDR3 DNA: TGTGCCAGCAGCCGGAGGGACCGACCCCAAGAGACCCAGTACTTC. This codes for CASSRRDRPQETQYF. The full variable domain, in which reference TRBV7-2 and TRBJ2-5 provide the parts outside the CDR3, is GAGVSQSPSNKVTEKGKDVELRCDPISGHTALYWYRQSLGQGLEFLIYFQGNSAPDKSGLPSDRFSAERTGGSVSTLTIQRTQQEDSAVYLCASSRRDRPQETQYFGPGTRLLVL.